The source of this TCR beta chain is a study of blood T cell repertoires in COVID-19. About the study: The origin of the acute and convalescent COVID-19 samples was the United States, Italy and Spain. The cDNA or gDNA used as material had been derived from T cells, B-cell-depleted T cells, or PBMCs.

Germline V gene sequence: CDR1 MRHNA, CDR2 SNTAGT. CDR3 size: 13 residues. With 2 bases removed from V and 4 bases from J, the gap between germline ends came to 8 bases. Source study methods: Estimated nucleated cell counts came from reference gene primer amplification. Assay: immunoSEQ multiplex PCR; the TCRdb copy retains only in-frame clones and omits some. V, J and clone size were drawn from that table, and D and trimming were deduced from the DNA. This table has under 200,000 clones, 90% appearing once. The chain joins TRBV6-4 to TRBJ1-2; unclear D gene. Sequenced input: peripheral blood. The TCR sequence derives from a man in his fifties or sixties with acute or convalescent COVID-19. The CDR3 region is CASSDSGSYGYTF. As DNA, the CDR3 is TGTGCCAGCAGTGACAGCGGGTCCTATGGCTACACCTTC.